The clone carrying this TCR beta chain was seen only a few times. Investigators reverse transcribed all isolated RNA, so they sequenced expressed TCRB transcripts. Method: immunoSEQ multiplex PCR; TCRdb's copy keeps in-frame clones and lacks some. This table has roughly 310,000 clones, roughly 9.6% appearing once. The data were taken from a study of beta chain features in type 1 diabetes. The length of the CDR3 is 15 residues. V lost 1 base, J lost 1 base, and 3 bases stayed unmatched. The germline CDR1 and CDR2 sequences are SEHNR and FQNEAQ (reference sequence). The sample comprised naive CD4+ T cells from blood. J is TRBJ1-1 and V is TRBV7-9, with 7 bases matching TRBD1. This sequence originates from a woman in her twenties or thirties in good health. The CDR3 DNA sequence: TGTGCCAGCAGCTTAGATAGACAGGGGAACACTGAAGCTTTCTTT. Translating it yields CASSLDRQGNTEAFF.